This T cell receptor (beta chain) is drawn from a study of CD4+ T cells in melanoma (dated by TCRdb to the early 2020s). Study-level background: Neoantigen-specific CD4+ T cells in human melanoma were what the study investigated. Findings and caveats that apply to the study as a whole: Neoantigen-specific CD4+ T cells in melanoma were reported to show diverse differentiation states. The report described a correlation between neoantigen-specific CD4+ T cells and the function of CD8+ T cells, macrophages and B cells.

Libraries were prepared through the immunoSEQ multiplex PCR assay. TCRdb re-hosts the immuneACCESS table, in-frame sequences only. Its copies lack some clones; in the studies checked, an unresolved V gene accounts for under half of them, and the cause for the rest is not known. The table for this sample lists around 100,000 clones; 92% of them were counted only once. Roughly 3.3% of the sample is held by the ten biggest clonotypes. The CDR3 goes from the cysteine to the phenylalanine over 15 residues. The read is trimmed to its CDR3 DNA, 45 bases read in frame from base 1. V was cut back by 0 bases and J by 1 base, leaving a gap of 10 bases between them. Sequences SGDLS (CDR1) and YYNGEE (CDR2) are obtained from the germline V gene. On this clone itself: This receptor's antigen is unknown. Per-base qualities were not stored, and no clone one base away is much larger.

Patients with melanoma were used as donors. The TCR comes from a human donor with melanoma. The sequencing sample was made of peripheral blood. The sequence is built from TRBV9 and TRBJ1-2, and perhaps TRBD1 as D gene, on 5 matching bases. This receptor carries the CDR3 CASSVDPQGNYGYTF. The nucleotide sequence is given as TGTGCCAGCAGCGTAGACCCGCAGGGTAACTATGGCTACACCTTC.